The source of this T cell receptor beta chain is a study of Graves' ophthalmopathy and Graves' hyperthyroidism. This clonotype has a count of ten or more. J gave up 4 bases and V 6 bases, and 5 bases lay outside the gene matches. The CDR3 extends over 13 amino acids. Germline loops: CDR1 MDHEN, CDR2 SYDVKM. Amplification of the TCR beta CDR3 regions used RNA transcripts (as template). HTBI primers primed a first-round RT-PCR, and a second-round multiplex PCR followed. TCRdb reprocessed the multiplex PCR reads via MiXCR and lists one record per CDR3 protein. The profile shows almost 400,000 distinct CDR3 sequences, around 17% of them singletons.

Sequenced sample: peripheral blood. The chain joins TRBV28 to TRBJ2-5; the match to TRBD1 covers 7 bases. The sequence was collected from a woman under 30 with Graves' ophthalmopathy. Here the CDR3 DNA reads TGTGCCAGCAGCCAAGGGGGCTTAGAGACCCAGTACTTC. It is translated as CASSQGGLETQYF.